A selection of T cell receptor beta chains follows, all from one sample in a study of blood T cell dynamics during melanoma immunotherapy. This table comes from immunoSEQ multiplex PCR, and its TCRdb copy is limited to in-frame clones, with some not included. This table holds about 8,500 clones, over 65% found once. Sample: blood, taken from a patient treated with checkpoint blockade. The source of these receptors is a human donor with melanoma. The CDR3 runs from the conserved cysteine through the conserved F or W. Fields, in order: J gene, clone size, V gene, D gene, CDR3 protein, CDR3 DNA. D genes are given only for firm matches. Part of the rows lack a size; the others show once, few, many or a class for expanded clones.

j_call: TRBJ2-7
clone_size: -
v_call: TRBV30
d_call: -
cdr3_aa: CAWSKRGNPYEQYF
cdr3_nt: TGTGCCTGGAGCAAACGGGGCAATCCCTACGAGCAGTACTTC

j_call: TRBJ1-5
clone_size: -
v_call: TRBV4-2
d_call: -
cdr3_aa: CASSQRGSLEGEGNQPQHF
cdr3_nt: TGTGCCAGCAGCCAAAGGGGGTCTCTTGAGGGGGAGGGCAATCAGCCCCAGCATTTT

j_call: TRBJ2-1
clone_size: once
v_call: TRBV5-8
d_call: TRBD2
cdr3_aa: CASSPEWGGAFF
cdr3_nt: TGTGCCAGCAGCCCGGAATGGGGGGGAGCTTTCTTC

j_call: TRBJ2-5
clone_size: -
v_call: TRBV28
d_call: -
cdr3_aa: CATSTETQYF
cdr3_nt: TGTGCCACCTCCACGGAGACCCAGTACTTC

j_call: TRBJ2-2
clone_size: few
v_call: TRBV7-3
d_call: -
cdr3_aa: CASSLSLGTGELFF
cdr3_nt: TGTGCCAGCAGCTTAAGTCTAGGGACCGGGGAGCTGTTTTTT

j_call: TRBJ2-7
clone_size: -
v_call: TRBV7-9
d_call: -
cdr3_aa: CASSLGDRTYEQYF
cdr3_nt: TGTGCCAGCAGCCTAGGCGACCGGACGTACGAGCAGTACTTC

j_call: TRBJ1-6
clone_size: -
v_call: TRBV27
d_call: -
cdr3_aa: CASSLRTENSPLHF
cdr3_nt: TGTGCCAGCAGTTTGAGGACAGAGAATTCACCCCTCCACTTT

j_call: TRBJ1-6
clone_size: -
v_call: TRBV4-2
d_call: TRBD1
cdr3_aa: CASSLGGTGDNSPLHF
cdr3_nt: TGTGCCAGCAGCCTTGGGGGGACAGGGGATAATTCACCCCTCCACTTT

j_call: TRBJ1-3
clone_size: -
v_call: TRBV19
d_call: -
cdr3_aa: CASSMSPISGNTIYF
cdr3_nt: TGTGCCAGTAGTATGAGTCCAATTTCTGGAAACACCATATATTTT

j_call: TRBJ1-5
clone_size: -
v_call: TRBV2
d_call: TRBD1
cdr3_aa: CASSPRGQGGNQPQHF
cdr3_nt: TGTGCCAGCAGCCCTCGTGGACAGGGCGGCAATCAGCCCCAGCATTTT

j_call: TRBJ1-4
clone_size: -
v_call: TRBV5-4
d_call: -
cdr3_aa: CASSPDIATNEKLFF
cdr3_nt: TGTGCCAGCAGCCCAGACATCGCAACTAATGAAAAACTGTTTTTT

j_call: TRBJ2-3
clone_size: -
v_call: TRBV7-9
d_call: -
cdr3_aa: CASSEQGPDTQYF
cdr3_nt: TGTGCCAGCAGCGAACAGGGCCCAGATACGCAGTATTTT

j_call: TRBJ1-1
clone_size: few
v_call: TRBV6-5
d_call: -
cdr3_aa: CASSPRNTEAFF
cdr3_nt: TGTGCCAGCAGTCCCAGGAACACTGAAGCTTTCTTT

j_call: TRBJ2-1
clone_size: -
v_call: TRBV5-1
d_call: -
cdr3_aa: CASSGPGGGEQFF
cdr3_nt: TGCGCCAGCAGCGGCCCTGGCGGTGGGGAGCAGTTCTTC

j_call: TRBJ2-5
clone_size: -
v_call: TRBV15
d_call: -
cdr3_aa: CATSGRQGGGETQYF
cdr3_nt: TGTGCCACCAGCGGGAGACAGGGCGGGGGGGAGACCCAGTACTTC

j_call: TRBJ1-3
clone_size: few
v_call: TRBV11-2
d_call: -
cdr3_aa: CASSPRHLVSGNTIYF
cdr3_nt: TGTGCCAGCAGCCCCAGACACTTGGTCTCTGGAAACACCATATATTTT

j_call: TRBJ2-2
clone_size: -
v_call: TRBV2
d_call: TRBD1
cdr3_aa: CASTDRVWNTGELFF
cdr3_nt: TGTGCCAGCACGGACAGGGTCTGGAACACCGGGGAGCTGTTTTTT

j_call: TRBJ1-1
clone_size: -
v_call: TRBV28
d_call: TRBD1
cdr3_aa: CASSYITGGHTEAFF
cdr3_nt: TGTGCCAGCAGTTATATTACAGGGGGCCACACTGAAGCTTTCTTT

j_call: TRBJ1-1
clone_size: few
v_call: TRBV9
d_call: -
cdr3_aa: CASSPGHSGTEAFF
cdr3_nt: TGTGCCAGCAGCCCCGGACATTCTGGCACTGAAGCTTTCTTT

j_call: TRBJ2-7
clone_size: -
v_call: TRBV5-1
d_call: -
cdr3_aa: CASSFSLGDMNEQYF
cdr3_nt: TGCGCCAGCAGCTTCTCGTTGGGGGATATGAACGAGCAGTACTTC

j_call: TRBJ1-1
clone_size: -
v_call: TRBV25-1
d_call: -
cdr3_aa: CASSGRERMSTEAFF
cdr3_nt: TGTGCCAGCAGTGGAAGGGAAAGGATGAGCACTGAAGCTTTCTTT

j_call: TRBJ2-4
clone_size: few
v_call: TRBV19
d_call: -
cdr3_aa: CASSEQQNIQYF
cdr3_nt: TGTGCCAGTAGTGAACAACAAAACATTCAGTACTTC

j_call: TRBJ2-7
clone_size: -
v_call: TRBV27
d_call: TRBD1
cdr3_aa: CASSGRTGNYEQYF
cdr3_nt: TGTGCCAGCAGCGGCCGGACAGGGAACTACGAGCAGTACTTC

j_call: TRBJ2-7
clone_size: -
v_call: TRBV5-1
d_call: -
cdr3_aa: CASSLLDSAYEQYF
cdr3_nt: TGCGCCAGCAGCTTGCTGGACAGCGCCTACGAGCAGTACTTC

j_call: TRBJ1-4
clone_size: once
v_call: TRBV10-3
d_call: -
cdr3_aa: CAISAGANEKLFF
cdr3_nt: TGTGCCATCAGTGCAGGGGCTAATGAAAAACTGTTTTTT

j_call: TRBJ2-1
clone_size: -
v_call: TRBV15
d_call: TRBD2
cdr3_aa: CATSREQRGSYNEQFF
cdr3_nt: TGTGCCACCAGCAGAGAGCAGCGGGGATCCTACAATGAGCAGTTCTTC

j_call: TRBJ1-2
clone_size: few
v_call: TRBV30
d_call: -
cdr3_aa: CAWSPRPENYGYTF
cdr3_nt: TGTGCCTGGAGTCCGCGACCGGAGAACTATGGCTACACCTTC

j_call: TRBJ2-1
clone_size: -
v_call: TRBV10-3
d_call: -
cdr3_aa: CAISEVTGTHNEQFF
cdr3_nt: TGTGCCATCAGTGAAGTTACAGGGACCCACAATGAGCAGTTCTTC

j_call: TRBJ1-1
clone_size: -
v_call: TRBV2
d_call: TRBD1
cdr3_aa: CASSGDRGRTEAFF
cdr3_nt: TGTGCCAGCAGCGGGGACAGGGGGCGAACTGAAGCTTTCTTT

j_call: TRBJ2-6
clone_size: -
v_call: TRBV30
d_call: -
cdr3_aa: CAWGPGLPGANVLTF
cdr3_nt: TGTGCCTGGGGCCCGGGGTTGCCTGGGGCCAACGTCCTGACTTTC

j_call: TRBJ2-3
clone_size: once
v_call: TRBV5-8
d_call: TRBD2
cdr3_aa: CASSLDSAGGTDTQYF
cdr3_nt: TGTGCCAGCAGCTTGGATTCAGCGGGGGGGACAGATACGCAGTATTTT

j_call: TRBJ2-7
clone_size: -
v_call: TRBV5-8
d_call: -
cdr3_aa: CASSLDQGTYEQYF
cdr3_nt: TGTGCCAGCAGCTTGGATCAGGGAACCTACGAGCAGTACTTC

j_call: TRBJ2-2
clone_size: -
v_call: TRBV29-1
d_call: -
cdr3_aa: CSPGTAWGDRSGELFF
cdr3_nt: TGCAGCCCTGGGACTGCCTGGGGGGATAGGTCCGGGGAGCTGTTTTTT

j_call: TRBJ2-6
clone_size: -
v_call: TRBV19
d_call: -
cdr3_aa: CASTNSHSGANVLTF
cdr3_nt: TGTGCCAGTACTAACAGCCACTCTGGGGCCAACGTCCTGACTTTC

j_call: TRBJ1-1
clone_size: few
v_call: TRBV18
d_call: -
cdr3_aa: CASSPRQTNTEAFF
cdr3_nt: TGTGCCAGCTCACCGAGGCAGACGAACACTGAAGCTTTCTTT

j_call: TRBJ1-6
clone_size: -
v_call: TRBV18
d_call: TRBD1
cdr3_aa: CASSPRRTGSESPLHF
cdr3_nt: TGTGCCAGCTCACCACGTCGGACAGGCTCAGAGTCACCCCTCCACTTT

j_call: TRBJ2-7
clone_size: once
v_call: TRBV30
d_call: TRBD1
cdr3_aa: CAWSEVDRVSYEQYF
cdr3_nt: TGTGCCTGGAGTGAGGTGGACAGGGTTTCCTACGAGCAGTACTTC

j_call: TRBJ2-3
clone_size: -
v_call: TRBV4-1
d_call: -
cdr3_aa: CASSQDQGGTDTQYF
cdr3_nt: TGCGCCAGCAGCCAAGATCAAGGCGGCACAGATACGCAGTATTTT

j_call: TRBJ1-1
clone_size: -
v_call: TRBV6-5
d_call: -
cdr3_aa: CASSYWRGTEAFF
cdr3_nt: TGTGCCAGCAGTTACTGGAGGGGGACTGAAGCTTTCTTT

j_call: TRBJ1-2
clone_size: few
v_call: TRBV6-5
d_call: -
cdr3_aa: CASSSGTRDYGYTF
cdr3_nt: TGTGCCAGCAGTTCAGGGACTCGTGACTATGGCTACACCTTC

j_call: TRBJ2-2
clone_size: -
v_call: TRBV5-4
d_call: -
cdr3_aa: CASSFDPGKNTGELFF
cdr3_nt: TGTGCCAGCAGCTTTGATCCAGGGAAGAACACCGGGGAGCTGTTTTTT

j_call: TRBJ1-2
clone_size: -
v_call: TRBV2
d_call: TRBD1
cdr3_aa: CASSFGTGGSYGYTF
cdr3_nt: TGTGCCAGCAGTTTTGGGACAGGGGGCTCCTATGGCTACACCTTC

j_call: TRBJ1-1
clone_size: few
v_call: TRBV25-1
d_call: -
cdr3_aa: CASTTGHWNTEAFF
cdr3_nt: TGTGCCAGCACCACCGGGCACTGGAACACTGAAGCTTTCTTT

j_call: TRBJ2-5
clone_size: -
v_call: TRBV5-6
d_call: -
cdr3_aa: CASSFLGETQYF
cdr3_nt: TGTGCCAGCAGCTTCCTGGGGGAGACCCAGTACTTC

j_call: TRBJ2-6
clone_size: -
v_call: TRBV9
d_call: -
cdr3_aa: CASEGAGANVLTF
cdr3_nt: TGTGCCAGCGAAGGGGCTGGGGCCAACGTCCTGACTTTC

j_call: TRBJ2-2
clone_size: -
v_call: TRBV29-1
d_call: TRBD1
cdr3_aa: CSVMDRINTGELFF
cdr3_nt: TGCAGCGTGATGGACAGGATAAACACCGGGGAGCTGTTTTTT